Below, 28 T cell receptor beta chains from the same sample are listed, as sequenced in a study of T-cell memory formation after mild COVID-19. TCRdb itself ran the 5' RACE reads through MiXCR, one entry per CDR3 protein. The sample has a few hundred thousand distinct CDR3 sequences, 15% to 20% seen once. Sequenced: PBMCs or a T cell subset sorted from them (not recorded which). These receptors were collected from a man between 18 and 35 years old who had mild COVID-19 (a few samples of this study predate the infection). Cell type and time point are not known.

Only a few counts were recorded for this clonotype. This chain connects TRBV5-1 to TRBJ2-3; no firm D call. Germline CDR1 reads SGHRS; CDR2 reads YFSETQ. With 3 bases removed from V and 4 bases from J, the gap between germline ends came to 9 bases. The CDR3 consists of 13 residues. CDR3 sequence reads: CASSYDPADTQYF. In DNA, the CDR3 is TGCGCCAGCAGCTACGATCCGGCAGATACGCAGTATTTT.

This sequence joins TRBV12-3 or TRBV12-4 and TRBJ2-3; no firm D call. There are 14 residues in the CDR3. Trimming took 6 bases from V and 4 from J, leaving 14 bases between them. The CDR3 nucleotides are TGTGCCAGCAGACGAGGCACGTTCCCAGATACGCAGTATTTT. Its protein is CASRRGTFPDTQYF.

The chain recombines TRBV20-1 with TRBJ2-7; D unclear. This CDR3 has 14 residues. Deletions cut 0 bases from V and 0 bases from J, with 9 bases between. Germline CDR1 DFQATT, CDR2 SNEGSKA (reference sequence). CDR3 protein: CSARDLTDSYEQYF. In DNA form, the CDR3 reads TGCAGTGCTAGAGATCTTACTGACTCCTACGAGCAGTACTTC.

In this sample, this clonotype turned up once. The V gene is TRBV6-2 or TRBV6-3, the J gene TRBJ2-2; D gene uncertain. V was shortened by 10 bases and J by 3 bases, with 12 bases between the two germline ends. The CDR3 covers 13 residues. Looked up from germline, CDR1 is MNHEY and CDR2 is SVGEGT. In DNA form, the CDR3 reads TGTGCCACCGCGGTGGCGGACACCGGGGAGCTGTTTTTT. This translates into CATAVADTGELFF.

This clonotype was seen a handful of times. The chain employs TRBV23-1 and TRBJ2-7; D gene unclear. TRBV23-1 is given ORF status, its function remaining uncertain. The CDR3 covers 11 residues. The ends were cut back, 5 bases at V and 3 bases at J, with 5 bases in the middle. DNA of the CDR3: TGCGCCAGCAGTATATGCTACGAGCAGTACTTC. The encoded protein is CASSICYEQYF.

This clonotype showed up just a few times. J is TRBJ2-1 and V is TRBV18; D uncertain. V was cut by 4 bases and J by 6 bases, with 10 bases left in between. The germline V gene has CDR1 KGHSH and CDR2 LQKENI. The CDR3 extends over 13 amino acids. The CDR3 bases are TGTGCCAGCTCACTGAGTAGCACCAATGAGCAGTTCTTC. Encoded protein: CASSLSSTNEQFF. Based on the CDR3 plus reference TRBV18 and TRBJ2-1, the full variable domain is NAGVMQNPRHLVRRRGQEARLRCSPMKGHSHVYWYRQLPEEGLKFMVYLQKENIIDESGMPKERFSAEFPKEGPSILRIQQVVRGDSAAYFCASSLSSTNEQFFGPGTRLTVL.

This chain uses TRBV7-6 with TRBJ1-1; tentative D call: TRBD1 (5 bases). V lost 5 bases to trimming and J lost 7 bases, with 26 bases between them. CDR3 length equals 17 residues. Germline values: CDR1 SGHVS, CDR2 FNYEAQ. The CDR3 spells CASSPRERGPGRGEAFF. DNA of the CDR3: TGTGCCAGCAGCCCCAGGGAAAGGGGCCCCGGGAGGGGTGAAGCTTTCTTT.

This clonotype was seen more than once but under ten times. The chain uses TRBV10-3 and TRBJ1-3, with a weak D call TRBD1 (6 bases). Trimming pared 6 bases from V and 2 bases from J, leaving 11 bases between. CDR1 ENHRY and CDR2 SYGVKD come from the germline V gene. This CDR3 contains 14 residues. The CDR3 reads CAIRAGETGNTIYF. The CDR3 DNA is TGTGCCATCAGGGCAGGGGAAACTGGAAACACCATATATTTT.

CDR3 region: CSGGAGPTTDTQYF. CDR3 DNA: TGCAGCGGCGGGGCGGGGCCCACCACAGATACGCAGTATTTT. The chain combines TRBV29-1 with TRBJ2-3, with D possibly TRBD2 on 6 matching bases. CDR1 and CDR2 from the germline V gene are SQVTM and ANQGSEA. Trimming removed 7 bases from V and 2 bases from J, with 16 bases in between. The CDR3 covers 14 residues.

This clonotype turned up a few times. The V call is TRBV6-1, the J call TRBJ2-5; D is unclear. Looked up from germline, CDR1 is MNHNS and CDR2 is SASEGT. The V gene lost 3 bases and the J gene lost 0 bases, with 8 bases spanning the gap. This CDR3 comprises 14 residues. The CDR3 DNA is TGTGCCAGCAGTGAGAGACTGTACCAAGAGACCCAGTACTTC. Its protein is CASSERLYQETQYF.

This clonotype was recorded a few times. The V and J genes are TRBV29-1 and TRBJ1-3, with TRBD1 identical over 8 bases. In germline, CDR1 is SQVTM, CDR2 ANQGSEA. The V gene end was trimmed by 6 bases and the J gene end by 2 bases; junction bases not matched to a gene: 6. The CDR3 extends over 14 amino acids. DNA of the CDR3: TGCAGCGTCGTCGACAGGGGAGCTGGAAACACCATATATTTT. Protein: CSVVDRGAGNTIYF. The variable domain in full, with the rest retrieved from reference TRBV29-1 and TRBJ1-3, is SAVISQKPSRDICQRGTSLTIQCQVDSQVTMMFWYRQQPGQSLTLIATANQGSEATYESGFVIDKFPISRPNLTFSTLTVSNMSPEDSSIYLCSVVDRGAGNTIYFGEGSWLTVV.

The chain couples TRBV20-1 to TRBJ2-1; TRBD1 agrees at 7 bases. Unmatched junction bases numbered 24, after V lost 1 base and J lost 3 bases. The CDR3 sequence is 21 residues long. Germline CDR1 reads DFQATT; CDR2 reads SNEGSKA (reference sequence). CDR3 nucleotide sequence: TGCAGTGCTAGAGGGGGGACAGATATTCTCGGCGTTTTTTTGTTCTACAATGAGCAGTTCTTC. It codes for CSARGGTDILGVFLFYNEQFF.

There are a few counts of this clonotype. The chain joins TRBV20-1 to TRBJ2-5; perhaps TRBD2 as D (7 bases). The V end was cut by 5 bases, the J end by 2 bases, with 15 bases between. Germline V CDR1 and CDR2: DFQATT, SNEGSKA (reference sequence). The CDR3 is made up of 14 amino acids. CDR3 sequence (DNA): TGCAGTGCTGGACGCGGGGGCGTGCAAGAGACCCAGTACTTC. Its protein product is CSAGRGGVQETQYF.

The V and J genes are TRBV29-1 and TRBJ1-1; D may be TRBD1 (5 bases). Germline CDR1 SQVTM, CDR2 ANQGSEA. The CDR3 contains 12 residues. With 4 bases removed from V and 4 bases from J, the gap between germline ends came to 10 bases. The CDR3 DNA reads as TGCAGCGTTGGCTGGGGGGGCACTGAAGCTTTCTTT. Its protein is CSVGWGGTEAFF.

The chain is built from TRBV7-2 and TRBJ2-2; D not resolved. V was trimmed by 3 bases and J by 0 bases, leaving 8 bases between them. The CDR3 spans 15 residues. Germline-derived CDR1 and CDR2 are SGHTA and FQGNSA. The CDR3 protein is CASSFRRSNTGELFF. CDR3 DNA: TGTGCCAGCAGCTTCCGCCGTTCGAACACCGGGGAGCTGTTTTTT.

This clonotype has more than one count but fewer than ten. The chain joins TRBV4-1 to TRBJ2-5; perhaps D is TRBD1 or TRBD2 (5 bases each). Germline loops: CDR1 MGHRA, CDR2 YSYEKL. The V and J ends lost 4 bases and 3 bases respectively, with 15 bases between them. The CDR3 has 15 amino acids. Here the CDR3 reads CASSPGTRREETQYF. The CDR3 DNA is TGCGCCAGCAGCCCCGGGACGCGACGAGAAGAGACCCAGTACTTC.

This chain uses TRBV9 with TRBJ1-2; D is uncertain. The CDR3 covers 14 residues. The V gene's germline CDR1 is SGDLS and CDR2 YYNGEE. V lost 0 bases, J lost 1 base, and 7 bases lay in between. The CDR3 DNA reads TGTGCCAGCAGCGTAGGACGGGATAACTATGGCTACACCTTC. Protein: CASSVGRDNYGYTF. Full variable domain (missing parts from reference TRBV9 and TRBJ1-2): DSGVTQTPKHLITATGQRVTLRCSPRSGDLSVYWYQQSLDQGLQFLIQYYNGEERAKGNILERFSAQQFPDLHSELNLSSLELGDSALYFCASSVGRDNYGYTFGSGTRLTVV.

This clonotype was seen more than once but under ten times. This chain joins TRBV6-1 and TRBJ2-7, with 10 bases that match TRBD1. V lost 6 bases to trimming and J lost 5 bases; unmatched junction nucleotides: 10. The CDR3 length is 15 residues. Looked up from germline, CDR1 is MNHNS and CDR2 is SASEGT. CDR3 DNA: TGTGCCAGCAGCACCCGGGACAGGGGATATCACGAGCAGTACTTC. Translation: CASSTRDRGYHEQYF.

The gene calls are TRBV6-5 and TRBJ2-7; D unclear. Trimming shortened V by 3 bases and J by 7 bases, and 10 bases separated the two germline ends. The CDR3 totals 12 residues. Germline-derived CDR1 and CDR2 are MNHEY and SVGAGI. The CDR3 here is CASSYNLREQYF. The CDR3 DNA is TGTGCCAGCAGTTATAATCTGAGGGAGCAGTACTTC.

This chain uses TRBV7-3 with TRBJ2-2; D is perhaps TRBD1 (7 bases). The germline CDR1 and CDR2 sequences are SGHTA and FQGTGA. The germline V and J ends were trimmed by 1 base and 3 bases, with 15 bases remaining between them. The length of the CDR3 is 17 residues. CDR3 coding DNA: TGTGCCAGCAGCTTAAGTGGGGGGACAGCGTACACCGGGGAGCTGTTTTTT. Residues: CASSLSGGTAYTGELFF.

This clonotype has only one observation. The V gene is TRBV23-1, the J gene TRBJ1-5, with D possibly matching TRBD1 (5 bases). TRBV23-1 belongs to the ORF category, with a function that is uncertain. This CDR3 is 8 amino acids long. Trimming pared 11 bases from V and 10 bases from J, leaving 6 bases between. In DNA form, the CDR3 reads TGCGCCGGACAACCCCAGCATTTT. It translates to CAGQPQHF.

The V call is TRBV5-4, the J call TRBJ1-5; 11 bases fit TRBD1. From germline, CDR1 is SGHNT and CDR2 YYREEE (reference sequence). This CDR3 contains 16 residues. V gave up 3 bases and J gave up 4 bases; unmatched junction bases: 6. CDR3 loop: CASSSGGDRGNQPQHF. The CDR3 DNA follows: TGTGCCAGCAGCTCCGGTGGGGACAGGGGGAATCAGCCCCAGCATTTT. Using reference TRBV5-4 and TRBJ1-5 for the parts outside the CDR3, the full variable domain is ETGVTQSPTHLIKTRGQQVTLRCSSQSGHNTVSWYQQALGQGPQFIFQYYREEENGRGNFPPRFSGLQFPNYSSELNVNALELDDSALYLCASSSGGDRGNQPQHFGDGTRLSIL.

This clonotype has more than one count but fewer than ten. The CDR3 nucleotides are TGTGCCAGCAGTTTTTTGTACCGGCTAGACGACACCGGGGAGCTGTTTTTT. This gives the protein CASSFLYRLDDTGELFF. The V gene is TRBV28, the J gene TRBJ2-2; D gene ambiguous. Germline V gives CDR1 MDHEN, CDR2 SYDVKM. The CDR3 contains 17 residues. The ends were cut back, 3 bases at V and 3 bases at J, with 17 bases in the middle.

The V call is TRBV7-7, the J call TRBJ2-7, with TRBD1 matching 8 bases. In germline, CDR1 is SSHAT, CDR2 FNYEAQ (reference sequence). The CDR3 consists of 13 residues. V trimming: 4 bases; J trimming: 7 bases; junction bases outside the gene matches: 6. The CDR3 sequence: CASSSGQAEEQYF. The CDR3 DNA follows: TGTGCCAGCAGCTCGGGACAGGCTGAGGAGCAGTACTTC.

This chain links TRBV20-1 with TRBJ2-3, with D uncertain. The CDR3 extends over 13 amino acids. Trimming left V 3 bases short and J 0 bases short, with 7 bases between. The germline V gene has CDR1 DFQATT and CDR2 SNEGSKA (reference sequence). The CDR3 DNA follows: TGCAGTGCTAGGACTCCTAGCACAGATACGCAGTATTTT. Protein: CSARTPSTDTQYF.

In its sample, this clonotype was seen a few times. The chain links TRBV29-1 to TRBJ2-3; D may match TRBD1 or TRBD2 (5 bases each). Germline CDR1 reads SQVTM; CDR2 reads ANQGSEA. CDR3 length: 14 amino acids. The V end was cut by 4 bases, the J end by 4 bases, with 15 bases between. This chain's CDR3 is CSVGQGLGADTQYF. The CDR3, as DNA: TGCAGCGTTGGGCAGGGCCTCGGGGCAGATACGCAGTATTTT.

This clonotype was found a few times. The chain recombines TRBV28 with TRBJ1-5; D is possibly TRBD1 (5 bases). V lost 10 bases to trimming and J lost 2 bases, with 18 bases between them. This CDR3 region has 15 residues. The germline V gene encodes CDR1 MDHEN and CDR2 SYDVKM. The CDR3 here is CATTSGGDGNQPQHF. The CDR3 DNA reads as TGTGCCACCACCTCTGGGGGGGATGGCAATCAGCCCCAGCATTTT.

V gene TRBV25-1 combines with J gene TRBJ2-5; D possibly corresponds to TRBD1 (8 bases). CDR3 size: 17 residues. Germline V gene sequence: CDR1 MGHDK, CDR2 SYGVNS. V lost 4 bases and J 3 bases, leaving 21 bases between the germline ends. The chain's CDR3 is CASSGSGTGRPEETQYF. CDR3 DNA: TGTGCCAGCAGTGGAAGCGGGACAGGAAGACCCGAAGAGACCCAGTACTTC.